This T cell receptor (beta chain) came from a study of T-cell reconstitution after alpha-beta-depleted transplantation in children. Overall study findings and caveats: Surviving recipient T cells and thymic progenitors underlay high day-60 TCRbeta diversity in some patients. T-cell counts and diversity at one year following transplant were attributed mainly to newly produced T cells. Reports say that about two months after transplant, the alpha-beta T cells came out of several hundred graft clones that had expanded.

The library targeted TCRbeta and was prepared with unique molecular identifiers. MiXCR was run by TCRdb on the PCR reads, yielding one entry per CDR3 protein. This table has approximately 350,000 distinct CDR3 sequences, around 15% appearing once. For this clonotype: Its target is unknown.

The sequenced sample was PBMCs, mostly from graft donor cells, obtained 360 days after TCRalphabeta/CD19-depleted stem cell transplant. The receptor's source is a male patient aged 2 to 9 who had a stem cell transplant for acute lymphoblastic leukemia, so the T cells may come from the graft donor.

The CDR3 reads CSAAGGTYEQYF. Here the CDR3 DNA reads TGCAGTGCGGCGGGGGGAACCTACGAGCAGTACTTC. The V and J genes are TRBV20-1 and TRBJ2-7; 8 bases agree with TRBD2. V shed 6 bases, J shed 2 bases, and the junction held 3 bases outside the gene matches. This CDR3 has 12 amino acids. The germline V gene encodes CDR1 DFQATT and CDR2 SNEGSKA (reference sequence).